This T cell receptor beta chain was documented in a study of Graves' ophthalmopathy and Graves' hyperthyroidism. This clonotype occurred a few times. The germline V and J ends were trimmed by 6 bases and 0 bases, with 9 bases remaining between them. Germline V lookup: CDR1 MGHDK, CDR2 SYGVNS. The CDR3 has 14 residues. TCR beta CDR3 amplification used RNA transcripts. Amplification began with first-round RT-PCR using HTBI primers, then second-round multiplex PCR was performed. Using its own MiXCR run on the multiplex PCR reads, TCRdb lists one record per CDR3 protein. The profile shows some 350,000 distinct CDR3 sequences, roughly 15% of them singletons.

Sequenced input: peripheral blood. This TCR derives from an adult woman with stable Graves' hyperthyroidism. J is TRBJ1-5 and V is TRBV25-1, with D possibly matching TRBD1 (5 bases). The CDR3 sequence is CASSDSHSNQPQHF. The CDR3 nucleotides read TGTGCCAGCAGCGACAGTCATAGCAATCAGCCCCAGCATTTT.